This TCR beta chain originates from a study of blood T cell repertoires in COVID-19. Assay: immunoSEQ multiplex PCR; the TCRdb copy retains only in-frame clones and omits some. The table lists under 200,000 clones, approximately 81% of them singletons. The CDR3 is 11 amino acids. Trimming shortened V by 6 bases and J by 8 bases, and 10 bases separated the two germline ends. Germline-derived CDR1 and CDR2 are SGHTA and FQGNSA. Sequenced input: peripheral blood. V and J are TRBV7-2 and TRBJ1-1; D remains ambiguous. The clonotype was recovered from a woman in her 70s with COVID-19, enrolled during active disease. This CDR3 is CASSPNSEAFF. Written as DNA, the CDR3 is TGTGCCAGCAGTCCCAACTCGGAAGCTTTCTTT.